One sample yielded the 3 T cell receptor beta chains listed below, sequenced in a study of STAT3 mutations in large granular lymphocyte leukemia. These receptors have no known antigen. Libraries were prepared by immunoSEQ multiplex PCR; TCRdb keeps only in-frame clonotypes and omits some of them. Its table records about 2,600 clones. Study results and caveats: Every T-cell large granular lymphocyte leukemia patient had at least one immunodominant TCR beta clonotype.

The sequencing sample was made of PBMCs. Receptor source: a human donor with T large granular lymphocyte leukemia. The donor label of this sample is uncertain. Some clones in this sample may be carry-over from other donors' samples.

As for this clone: This is likely a read error, given that the CDR3 carries no conserved phenylalanine or tryptophan at its end. The DNA is omitted, as the CDR3 cannot be located on it reliably, and the CDR3 follows TCRdb's listing. This chain links TRBV20-1 with TRBJ2-7; the table's D call of TRBD2 was not tested on the DNA. The CDR3 numbers 11 amino acids, ends counted. Looked up from germline, CDR1 is DFQATT and CDR2 is SNEGSKA (reference sequence). CDR3 in amino acids: CSVRSELPPAE.

As for this clone: Since no conserved phenylalanine or tryptophan closes the CDR3, a read error is the likely cause. Because the CDR3's place on the DNA is in doubt, the DNA is left out and the CDR3 is given as listed by TCRdb. The J gene is TRBJ2-1, the V gene TRBV11-3; the D segment call TRBD1 is taken from the table without a DNA check. The germline CDR1 and CDR2 sequences are SGHNT and YENEEA. The CDR3 contains 10 residues when both ends are counted. The CDR3 protein is CASSAQGYGE.

With regard to this clone: Since the CDR3 does not end with the conserved phenylalanine or tryptophan, this likely comes from a read error. It is unclear where the CDR3 begins or ends on the DNA, so no DNA is shown, and the CDR3 is as TCRdb lists it. The chain couples TRBV5-4 to TRBJ2-1; the D call of TRBD2 is as the table states it, not checked on the DNA. The CDR3 has 13 residues if both end residues are counted. The germline V gene has CDR1 SGHNT and CDR2 YYREEE (reference sequence). The chain's CDR3 is CASRGLTSGIGNE.